Below, one T cell receptor (beta chain) is given with its context. Its antigen remains unidentified. It was CD45RO-negative cells, positively selected for CCR7, that made up naive CD8 cells, with terminally differentiated effector memory CD45RA+ cells excluded. The record originates from a study of shared clonotypes between healthy human individuals. A deep-level run was used for the assay. TCRdb's table, derived via immunoSEQ multiplex PCR, lists solely in-frame clones and lacks some. The data show around 580,000 clones, nearly 98% seen once. V was pared by 8 bases and J by 2 bases, with 9 bases between. Germline-derived CDR1 and CDR2 are SEHNR and FQNEAQ (reference sequence). The CDR3 extends over 12 amino acids. Study findings and constraints: Generation probabilities of non-shared clonotypes were lower (relative to those shared by all four donors). Only a few donors were included, so the genetic and exposure-history diversity represented was limited.

This TCR came from a man aged 30-40 years in good health. The sample was naive CD8+ T cells sorted from blood. This sequence joins TRBV7-9 and TRBJ1-1, with a tentative D call TRBD1 (5 bases). Written as DNA, the CDR3 is TGTGCCAGCCAGGGAAATAACACTGAAGCTTTCTTT. This translates into CASQGNNTEAFF.